This T cell receptor (beta chain) was obtained from a study of blood T cell repertoires in COVID-19 (dated by TCRdb to about 2020). Context from the whole study: Collaborator samples came from the United States, Italy and Spain and covered acute and convalescent phases of COVID-19. The prospective study material was composed of cDNA or gDNA derived from T cells, B-cell-depleted T cells, or PBMCs. Deeply sampled blood TCRbeta repertoires from subjects exposed to, actively infected with, or recovered from COVID-19 were included in the dataset. A freely available public database, intended as a resource for researchers studying the immune response to SARS-CoV-2, is where the repertoires were released. The samples were drawn from the first 160 participants of the ongoing ImmuneRACE study and from roughly 1,300 subjects provided by 6 global collaborators. Sample metadata almost always included a de-identified subject ID, COVID-19 status, age in years and sex. Where available, HLA class I and class II types were taken from metadata supplied by the sample provider and were not determined by assay-based typing.

TCRbeta CDR3 regions were amplified from genomic DNA using the immunoSEQ Assay, a bias-controlled multiplex PCR. The authors processed their data as follows. Nucleated cell counts per sample were estimated from amplification of reference gene primers within the assay. Sequence reads were collapsed and filtered to measure the absolute abundance of every unique TCRbeta CDR3 rearrangement. For each sample, productive Simpson clonality was calculated as the square root of Simpson's diversity index across productive rearrangements. TCRdb re-hosts the immuneACCESS table, in-frame sequences only. Its copies lack some clones; in the studies checked, an unresolved V gene accounts for under half of them, and the cause for the rest is not known. The V and J calls and clone size are taken from that table; D and trimming were inferred from the DNA. The sample contains under 40,000 clones, around 84% of them found a single time. Of the sample, about 14% falls within the top ten clones.

As regards this clone: Which antigen it targets is not known. No qualities accompany the bases; no much larger clone lies one base away.

What the study reported, not specific to this receptor: The amount of clinical and demographic metadata varied by source and participant and was provided uncurated.

Whole blood was collected in K2EDTA tubes by collaborating institutions according to the institutions' own protocols. For TCRbeta analysis, collaborators shipped samples in one of three forms: frozen whole blood, isolated PBMCs, or DNA extracted from either of those sample types. At the junction V is shortened by 1 base and J by 8 bases, with 14 bases in between. CDR1 SQVTM and CDR2 ANQGSEA are derived from the germline V gene. Counted from cysteine to phenylalanine, this CDR3 has 14 amino acids. Only CDR3 DNA is held: 42 bases, read in frame from base 1. Sequencing was done on a sample of peripheral blood. The sequence was obtained from a human donor with acute or convalescent COVID-19. The donor label of this sample is uncertain. The rearrangement combines TRBV29-1 with TRBJ2-2, with TRBD1 perhaps the D gene, on 5 matching bases. The DNA sequence is TGCAGCGTTGAAGCGACAGTCTCTAGGGGGGAGCTGTTTTTT. Translated, this is CSVEATVSRGELFF.